A selection of T cell receptor beta chains follows, all from one sample in a study of blood T cell repertoires in COVID-19. Method: immunoSEQ multiplex PCR; TCRdb's copy keeps in-frame clones and lacks some. The sample consists of 150,000 or so clones, 85% to 90% of them appearing once. The sequencing sample was made of peripheral blood. All receptors derive from a woman aged 55-75 years with acute or convalescent COVID-19. Both conserved end residues are part of each CDR3. A D gene is named only where the DNA matches it firmly. Size is omitted from some rows. Given values are once, few, many or a class for expanded clones.

D: -
J: TRBJ1-5
V: TRBV4-3
size: -
CDR3: CASSQEGGGSNQPQHF
DNA: TGCGCCAGCAGCCAAGAGGGCGGCGGGAGCAATCAGCCCCAGCATTTT

D: TRBD1
J: TRBJ1-2
V: TRBV28
size: few
CDR3: CASSQGTGVNYGYTF
DNA: TGTGCCAGCAGTCAAGGGACAGGGGTAAACTATGGCTACACCTTC

D: TRBD1
J: TRBJ1-4
V: TRBV28
size: -
CDR3: CASSSPGQGPRVGEKLFF
DNA: TGTGCCAGCAGTTCCCCGGGACAGGGGCCCCGGGTGGGAGAAAAACTGTTTTTT

D: -
J: TRBJ1-2
V: TRBV6-5
size: few
CDR3: CASSLQGYGYTF
DNA: TGTGCCAGCAGTTTGCAGGGTTATGGCTACACCTTC

D: -
J: TRBJ1-3
V: TRBV7-9
size: -
CDR3: CASSPVQGSSGNTIYF
DNA: TGTGCCAGCAGCCCAGTGCAGGGGAGCTCTGGAAACACCATATATTTT

D: TRBD1
J: TRBJ2-3
V: TRBV7-9
size: few
CDR3: CASSSGTGGITDTQYF
DNA: TGTGCCAGCAGCTCAGGGACAGGGGGTATCACAGATACGCAGTATTTT

D: TRBD2
J: TRBJ2-2
V: TRBV28
size: -
CDR3: CASSLGGYNTGELFF
DNA: TGTGCCAGCAGTTTGGGGGGGTACAACACCGGGGAGCTGTTTTTT

D: -
J: TRBJ2-7
V: TRBV11-1
size: -
CDR3: CASSPGPRGGTYEQYF
DNA: TGTGCCAGCAGCCCGGGACCGAGGGGGGGGACCTACGAGCAGTACTTC

D: -
J: TRBJ2-3
V: TRBV21-1
size: -
CDR3: CASSKALSGGRDTQYF
DNA: TGTGCCAGCAGCAAAGCGCTTAGCGGGGGACGAGATACGCAGTATTTT

D: TRBD2
J: TRBJ2-5
V: TRBV2
size: -
CDR3: CASRVLAGDPAETQYF
DNA: TGTGCCAGCAGGGTTTTAGCGGGGGACCCCGCGGAGACCCAGTACTTC

D: -
J: TRBJ2-7
V: TRBV28
size: -
CDR3: CASSSISGGYEQYF
DNA: TGTGCCAGCAGTTCCATTTCGGGTGGGTACGAGCAGTACTTC

D: -
J: TRBJ2-2
V: TRBV24-1
size: -
CDR3: CATSDLQGRTGGNTGELFF
DNA: TGTGCCACCAGTGATTTGCAAGGAAGGACCGGGGGGAACACCGGGGAGCTGTTTTTT

D: TRBD2
J: TRBJ2-5
V: TRBV3-1/TRBV3-2
size: -
CDR3: CASSQLLAGDLQETQYF
DNA: TGTGCCAGCAGCCAACTTCTAGCGGGGGACCTCCAAGAGACCCAGTACTTC

D: TRBD2
J: TRBJ2-1
V: TRBV13
size: once
CDR3: CASSRDGGSSYNEQFF
DNA: TGTGCCAGCAGCCGCGACGGGGGGAGCTCCTACAATGAGCAGTTCTTC

D: TRBD2
J: TRBJ2-5
V: TRBV9
size: -
CDR3: CASSSVAGGVETQYF
DNA: TGTGCCAGCAGCTCCGTAGCGGGGGGGGTGGAGACCCAGTACTTC

D: -
J: TRBJ1-5
V: TRBV6-6
size: -
CDR3: CASSYGTINQPQHF
DNA: TGTGCCAGCAGTTACGGCACTATCAATCAGCCCCAGCATTTT

D: -
J: TRBJ2-4
V: TRBV7-9
size: -
CDR3: CASSLGDFKNIQYF
DNA: TGTGCCAGCAGCCTGGGGGACTTCAAAAACATTCAGTACTTC

D: TRBD1
J: TRBJ1-2
V: TRBV27
size: -
CDR3: CASSLIRTGWGNYGYTF
DNA: TGTGCCAGCAGTTTAATCCGGACAGGTTGGGGAAACTATGGCTACACCTTC

D: TRBD1
J: TRBJ1-4
V: TRBV7-6
size: -
CDR3: CASSLKGTGIEKLFF
DNA: TGTGCCAGCAGCTTAAAAGGGACAGGGATTGAAAAACTGTTTTTT

D: TRBD1
J: TRBJ1-6
V: TRBV5-1
size: few
CDR3: CASSREQGATSNSPLHF
DNA: TGCGCCAGCAGCCGCGAACAGGGGGCGACTTCTAATTCACCCCTCCACTTT

D: -
J: TRBJ2-3
V: TRBV7-7
size: once
CDR3: CASSLGGTTGTDTQYF
DNA: TGTGCTAGCAGCTTAGGGGGGACTACCGGGACAGATACGCAGTATTTT

D: -
J: TRBJ2-1
V: TRBV6-1
size: -
CDR3: CASSEARFNEQFF
DNA: TGTGCCAGCAGTGAAGCCAGATTCAATGAGCAGTTCTTC

D: TRBD2
J: TRBJ2-5
V: TRBV18
size: -
CDR3: CASSPRGGLRETQYF
DNA: TGTGCCAGCTCCCCGCGGGGGGGCCTCCGGGAGACCCAGTACTTC

D: TRBD1
J: TRBJ1-2
V: TRBV18
size: -
CDR3: CASSPKQGNYGYTF
DNA: TGTGCCAGCTCACCAAAACAGGGGAACTATGGCTACACCTTC

D: -
J: TRBJ2-7
V: TRBV2
size: -
CDR3: CASQTRYEQYF
DNA: TGTGCCAGCCAGACTCGGTACGAGCAGTACTTC

D: -
J: TRBJ2-7
V: TRBV28
size: -
CDR3: CASSFLPGAGEQYF
DNA: TGTGCCAGCAGTTTTCTTCCCGGGGCGGGGGAGCAGTACTTC

D: TRBD2
J: TRBJ2-5
V: TRBV5-6
size: -
CDR3: CASSLAGGLPEVETQYF
DNA: TGTGCCAGCAGCTTGGCGGGGGGGCTCCCCGAGGTGGAGACCCAGTACTTC

D: TRBD1
J: TRBJ1-1
V: TRBV4-2
size: -
CDR3: CASSLGQGNTEAFF
DNA: TGTGCCAGCAGCCTGGGACAGGGGAACACTGAAGCTTTCTTT

D: -
J: TRBJ1-1
V: TRBV11-2
size: -
CDR3: CASSLAATSSTEAFF
DNA: TGTGCCAGCAGCTTAGCGGCGACTTCCTCCACTGAAGCTTTCTTT

D: TRBD1
J: TRBJ1-1
V: TRBV9
size: few
CDR3: CASSVGDRLNTEAFF
DNA: TGTGCCAGCAGCGTAGGGGACAGACTGAACACTGAAGCTTTCTTT

D: TRBD2
J: TRBJ2-3
V: TRBV6-5
size: -
CDR3: CASSYLPGGTDTQYF
DNA: TGTGCCAGCAGTTATTTGCCGGGGGGGACAGATACGCAGTATTTT

D: -
J: TRBJ2-7
V: TRBV27
size: -
CDR3: CASSSGDFTYEQYF
DNA: TGTGCCAGCAGTTCCGGGGACTTTACCTACGAGCAGTACTTC

D: TRBD1
J: TRBJ1-4
V: TRBV4-1
size: -
CDR3: CASSQRGQSNEKLFF
DNA: TGCGCCAGCAGCCAACGGGGACAGAGTAATGAAAAACTGTTTTTT

D: TRBD1
J: TRBJ1-5
V: TRBV3-1/TRBV3-2
size: few
CDR3: CASSQDSQGAINQPQHF
DNA: TGTGCCAGCAGCCAAGATTCGCAGGGGGCTATCAATCAGCCCCAGCATTTT

D: TRBD1
J: TRBJ1-2
V: TRBV3-1/TRBV3-2
size: once
CDR3: CASSRDRGLNYGYTF
DNA: TGTGCCAGCAGCCGCGACAGGGGGCTTAACTATGGCTACACCTTC

D: TRBD2
J: TRBJ2-3
V: TRBV5-1
size: -
CDR3: CASSLGIAGGRTDTQYF
DNA: TGCGCCAGCAGCTTGGGTATAGCGGGGGGGCGGACAGATACGCAGTATTTT

D: -
J: TRBJ2-2
V: TRBV5-4
size: -
CDR3: CASSLEGANTGELFF
DNA: TGTGCCAGCAGCCTGGAGGGGGCGAACACCGGGGAGCTGTTTTTT

D: TRBD1
J: TRBJ2-5
V: TRBV11-3
size: -
CDR3: CASSGTGLETQYF
DNA: TGTGCCAGCAGCGGGACAGGGTTGGAGACCCAGTACTTC

D: -
J: TRBJ1-4
V: TRBV19
size: -
CDR3: CASSIRQAFNEKLFF
DNA: TGTGCCAGTAGTATAAGACAGGCTTTTAATGAAAAACTGTTTTTT

D: -
J: TRBJ2-2
V: TRBV18
size: few
CDR3: CASSPSANTGELFF
DNA: TGTGCCAGCTCACCCTCAGCGAACACCGGGGAGCTGTTTTTT

D: TRBD1
J: TRBJ1-2
V: TRBV6-6
size: -
CDR3: CASSSTGTGNGYTF
DNA: TGTGCCAGCAGTTCAACCGGGACAGGGAATGGCTACACCTTC

D: -
J: TRBJ2-7
V: TRBV4-1
size: -
CDR3: CASSQGLYRENEQYF
DNA: TGCGCCAGCAGCCAAGGTTTATACAGGGAAAACGAGCAGTACTTC

D: -
J: TRBJ1-1
V: TRBV11-3
size: -
CDR3: CASSPTGKVNTEAFF
DNA: TGTGCCAGCAGCCCCACAGGGAAGGTGAACACTGAAGCTTTCTTT

D: -
J: TRBJ2-1
V: TRBV7-3
size: once
CDR3: CASSLTTVNEQFF
DNA: TGTGCCAGCAGCTTAACGACAGTAAATGAGCAGTTCTTC

D: -
J: TRBJ2-3
V: TRBV3-1/TRBV3-2
size: once
CDR3: CASSQAGTQYF
DNA: TGTGCCAGCAGCCAAGCCGGTACGCAGTATTTT